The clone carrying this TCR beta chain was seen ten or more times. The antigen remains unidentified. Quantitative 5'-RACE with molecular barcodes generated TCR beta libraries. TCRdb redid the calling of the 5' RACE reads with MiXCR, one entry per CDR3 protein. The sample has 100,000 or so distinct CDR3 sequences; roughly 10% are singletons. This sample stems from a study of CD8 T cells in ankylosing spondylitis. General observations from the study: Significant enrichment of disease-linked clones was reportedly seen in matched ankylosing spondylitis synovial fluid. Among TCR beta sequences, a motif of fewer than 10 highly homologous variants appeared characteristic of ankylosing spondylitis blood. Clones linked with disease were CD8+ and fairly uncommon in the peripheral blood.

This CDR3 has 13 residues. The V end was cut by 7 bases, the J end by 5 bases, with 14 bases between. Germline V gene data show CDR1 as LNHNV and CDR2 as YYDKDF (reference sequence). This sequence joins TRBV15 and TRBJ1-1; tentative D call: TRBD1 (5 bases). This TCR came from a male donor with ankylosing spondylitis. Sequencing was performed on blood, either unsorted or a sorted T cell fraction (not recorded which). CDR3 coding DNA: TGTGCCACCACTCGCGGGGCAAGTACTGAAGCTTTCTTT. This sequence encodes CATTRGASTEAFF.